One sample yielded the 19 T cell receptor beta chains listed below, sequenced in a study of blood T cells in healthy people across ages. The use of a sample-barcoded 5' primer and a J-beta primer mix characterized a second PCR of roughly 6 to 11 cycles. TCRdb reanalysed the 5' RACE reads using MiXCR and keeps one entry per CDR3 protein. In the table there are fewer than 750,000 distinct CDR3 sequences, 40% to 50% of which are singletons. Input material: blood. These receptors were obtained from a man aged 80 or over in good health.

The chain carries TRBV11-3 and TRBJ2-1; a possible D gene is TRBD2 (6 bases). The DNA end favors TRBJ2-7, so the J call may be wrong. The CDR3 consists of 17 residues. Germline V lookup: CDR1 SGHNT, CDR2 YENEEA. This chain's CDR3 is CASSATVGTDSYNEQYF. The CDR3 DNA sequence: TGTGCCAGCAGCGCTACGGTGGGGACTGACTCCTACAATGAGCAGTACTTC.

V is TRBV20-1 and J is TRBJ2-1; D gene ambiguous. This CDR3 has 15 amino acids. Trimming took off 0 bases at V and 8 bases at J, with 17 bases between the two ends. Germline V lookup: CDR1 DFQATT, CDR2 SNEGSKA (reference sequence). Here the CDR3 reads CSARDGRLSSDEQFF. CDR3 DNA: TGCAGTGCTAGAGACGGTCGGTTAAGCAGCGATGAGCAGTTCTTC.

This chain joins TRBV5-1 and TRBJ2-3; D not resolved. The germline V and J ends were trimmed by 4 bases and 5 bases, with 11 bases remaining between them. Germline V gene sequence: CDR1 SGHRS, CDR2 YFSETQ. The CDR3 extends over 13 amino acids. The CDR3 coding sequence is TGCGCCAGCAGCATTCCAACGGGAGATACGCAGTATTTT. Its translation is CASSIPTGDTQYF.

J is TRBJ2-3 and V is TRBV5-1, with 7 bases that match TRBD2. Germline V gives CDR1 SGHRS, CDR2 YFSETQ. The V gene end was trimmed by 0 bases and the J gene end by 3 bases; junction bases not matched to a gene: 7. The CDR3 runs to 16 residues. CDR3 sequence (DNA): TGCGCCAGCAGCTTGGCGTTGGCGGGAGTGACAGATACGCAGTATTTT. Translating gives CASSLALAGVTDTQYF.

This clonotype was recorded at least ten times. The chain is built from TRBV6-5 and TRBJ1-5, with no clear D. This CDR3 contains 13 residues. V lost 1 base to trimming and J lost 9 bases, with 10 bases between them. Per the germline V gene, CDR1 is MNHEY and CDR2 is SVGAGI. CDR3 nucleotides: TGTGCCAGCAGTTACTTGAAGAACTCGCCCCAGCATTTT. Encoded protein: CASSYLKNSPQHF.

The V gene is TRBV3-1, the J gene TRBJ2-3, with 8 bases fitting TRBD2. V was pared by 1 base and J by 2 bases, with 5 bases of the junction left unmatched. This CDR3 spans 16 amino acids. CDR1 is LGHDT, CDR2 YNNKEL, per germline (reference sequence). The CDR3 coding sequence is TGTGCCAGCAGCCAAGGACGGGGGGGCTTCACAGATACGCAGTATTTT. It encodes CASSQGRGGFTDTQYF.

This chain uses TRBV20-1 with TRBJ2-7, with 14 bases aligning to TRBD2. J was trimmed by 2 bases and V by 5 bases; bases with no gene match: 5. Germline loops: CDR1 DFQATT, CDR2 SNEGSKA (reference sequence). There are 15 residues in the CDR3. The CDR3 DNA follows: TGCAGTGCTCGGACTAGCGGGAGGTCTCCCTACGAGCAGTACTTC. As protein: CSARTSGRSPYEQYF.

As DNA, the CDR3 is TGTGCCAGCGGGCCCCAGCGGGATGAGCAGTTCTTC. Its translation: CASGPQRDEQFF. The V call is TRBV6-6, the J call TRBJ2-1; maybe TRBD2 (6 bases). Per the germline V gene, CDR1 is MNHNY and CDR2 is SVGAGI (reference sequence). The ends were cut back, 8 bases at V and 8 bases at J, with 13 bases in the middle. The CDR3 totals 12 residues.

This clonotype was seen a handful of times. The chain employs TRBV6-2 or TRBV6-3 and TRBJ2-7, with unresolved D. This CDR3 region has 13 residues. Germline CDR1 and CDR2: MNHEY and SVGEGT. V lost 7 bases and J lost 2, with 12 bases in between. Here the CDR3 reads CASTPGNAYEQYF. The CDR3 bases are TGTGCCAGCACCCCAGGCAATGCCTACGAGCAGTACTTC.

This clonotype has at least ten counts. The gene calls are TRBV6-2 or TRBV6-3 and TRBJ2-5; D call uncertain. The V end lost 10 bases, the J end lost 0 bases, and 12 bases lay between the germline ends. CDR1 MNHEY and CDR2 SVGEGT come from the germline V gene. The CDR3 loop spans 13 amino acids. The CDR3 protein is CATEGPYQETQYF. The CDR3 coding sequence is TGTGCCACCGAAGGCCCGTACCAAGAGACCCAGTACTTC.

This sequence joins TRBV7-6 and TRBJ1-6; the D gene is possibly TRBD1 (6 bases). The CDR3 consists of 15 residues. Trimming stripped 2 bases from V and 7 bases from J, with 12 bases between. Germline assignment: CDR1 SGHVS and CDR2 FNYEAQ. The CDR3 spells CASSLQGNVNSPLHF. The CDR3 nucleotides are TGTGCCAGCAGCTTACAGGGGAATGTAAATTCACCCCTCCACTTT.

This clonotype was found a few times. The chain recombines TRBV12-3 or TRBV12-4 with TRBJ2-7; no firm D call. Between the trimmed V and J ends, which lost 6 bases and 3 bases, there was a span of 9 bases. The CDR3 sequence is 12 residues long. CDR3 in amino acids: CASSPSHYEQYF. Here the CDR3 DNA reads TGTGCCAGCAGCCCCAGTCACTACGAGCAGTACTTC.

CDR3 residues: CSARSGQGEKLFF. CDR3 sequence (DNA): TGCAGTGCTCGCTCGGGACAGGGAGAAAAACTGTTTTTT. The V gene is TRBV20-1, the J gene TRBJ1-4; 9 bases are shared with TRBD1. The V segment lost 5 bases and the J segment 8 bases; nucleotides outside the gene matches: 6. Germline-derived CDR1 and CDR2 are DFQATT and SNEGSKA (reference sequence). The CDR3 extends over 13 amino acids.

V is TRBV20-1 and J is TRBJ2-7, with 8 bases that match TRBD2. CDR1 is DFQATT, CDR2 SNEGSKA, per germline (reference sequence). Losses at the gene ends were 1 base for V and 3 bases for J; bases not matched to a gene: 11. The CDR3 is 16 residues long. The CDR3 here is CSARGGGGRTNYEQYF. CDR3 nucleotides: TGCAGTGCTAGAGGGGGCGGGGGGCGGACAAACTACGAGCAGTACTTC.

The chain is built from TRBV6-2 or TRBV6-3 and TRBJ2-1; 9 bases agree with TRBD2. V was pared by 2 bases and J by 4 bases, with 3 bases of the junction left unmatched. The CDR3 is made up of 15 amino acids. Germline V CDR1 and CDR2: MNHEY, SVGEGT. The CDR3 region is CASSYDSGGYNEQFF. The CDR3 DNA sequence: TGTGCCAGCAGTTACGATAGCGGGGGATACAATGAGCAGTTCTTC.

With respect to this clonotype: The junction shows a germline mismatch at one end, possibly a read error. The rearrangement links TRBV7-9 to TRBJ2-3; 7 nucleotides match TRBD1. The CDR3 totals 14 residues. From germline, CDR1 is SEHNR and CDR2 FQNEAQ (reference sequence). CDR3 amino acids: CASSPTGDTETQYF. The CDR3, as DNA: TGTGCCAGCAGCCCCACAGGGGACACAGAGACGCAGTATTTT.

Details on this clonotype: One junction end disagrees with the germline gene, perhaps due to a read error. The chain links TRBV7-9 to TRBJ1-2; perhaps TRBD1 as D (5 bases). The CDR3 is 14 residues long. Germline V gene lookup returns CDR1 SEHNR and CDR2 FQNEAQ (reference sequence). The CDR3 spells CASSFTVGPYGYTF. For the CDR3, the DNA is TGCGCCAGCAGCTTTACGGTGGGGCCCTATGGCTACACCTTC.

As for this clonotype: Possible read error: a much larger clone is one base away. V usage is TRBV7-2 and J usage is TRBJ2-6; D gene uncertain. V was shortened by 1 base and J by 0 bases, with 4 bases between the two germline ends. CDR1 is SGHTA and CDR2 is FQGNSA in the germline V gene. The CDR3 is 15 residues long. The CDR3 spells CASSLDNSGANVLTF. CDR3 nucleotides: TGTGCCAGCAGCTTAGACAACTCTGGGGCCAACGTCCTGACTTTC.

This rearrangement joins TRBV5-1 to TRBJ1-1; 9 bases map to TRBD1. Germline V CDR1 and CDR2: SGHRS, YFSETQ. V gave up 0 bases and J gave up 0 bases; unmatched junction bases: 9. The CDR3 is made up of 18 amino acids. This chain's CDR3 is CASSLEPRDRAMNTEAFF. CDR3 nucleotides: TGCGCCAGCAGCTTGGAGCCCCGGGACAGGGCAATGAACACTGAAGCTTTCTTT.